This TCR beta chain was recorded in a study of T cell changes during pregnancy in multiple sclerosis. Germline values: CDR1 WSHSY, CDR2 SAAADI. V was pared by 5 bases and J by 5 bases, with 1 base of the junction left unmatched. This CDR3 has 14 amino acids. Method: immunoSEQ multiplex PCR; TCRdb's copy keeps in-frame clones and lacks some. The data hold around 77,000 clones, with 91% observed a single time. This clonotype was obtained from a female donor in good health, enrolled as a control in a pregnancy study. The sequencing here drew on peripheral blood, taken in the third trimester of pregnancy. V gene TRBV10-2 combines with J gene TRBJ1-6; 9 bases fit TRBD1. The CDR3: CASSRQGDNSPLHF. CDR3 sequence (DNA): TGCGCCAGCAGTAGACAGGGGGATAATTCACCCCTCCACTTT.